A single sample gave rise to the 2 T cell receptor beta chains below, sequenced in a study of PD-L1 blockade in urothelial cancer. Time point reported: peripheral blood 6 weeks after treatment start. TCRdb's table, derived via immunoSEQ multiplex PCR, lists solely in-frame clones and lacks some. The sample has 48,000 or so clones; about 82% are singletons. The material sequenced was PBMCs, taken around atezolizumab (anti-PD-L1) treatment. These receptors were collected from a man aged 70-80 years with urothelial cancer.

The chain couples TRBV6-1 to TRBJ2-2; 7 bases fit TRBD2. Trimming cost V 4 bases and J 0 bases; bases outside gene matches: 5. Germline V CDR1 and CDR2: MNHNS, SASEGT. The CDR3 is made up of 16 amino acids. The CDR3 coding sequence is TGTGCCAGCAGTGCGGGTCTAGCGGCGAACACCGGGGAGCTGTTTTTT. Encoded protein: CASSAGLAANTGELFF.

The rearrangement uses TRBV6-1 and TRBJ2-7; the D is unclear. The CDR3 is 12 residues long. Looked up from germline, CDR1 is MNHNS and CDR2 is SASEGT. Trimming removed 2 bases from V and 4 bases from J, with 6 bases in between. The CDR3 nucleotides read TGTGCCAGCAGTGAAATCGGGTACGAGCAGTACTTC. Protein product: CASSEIGYEQYF.